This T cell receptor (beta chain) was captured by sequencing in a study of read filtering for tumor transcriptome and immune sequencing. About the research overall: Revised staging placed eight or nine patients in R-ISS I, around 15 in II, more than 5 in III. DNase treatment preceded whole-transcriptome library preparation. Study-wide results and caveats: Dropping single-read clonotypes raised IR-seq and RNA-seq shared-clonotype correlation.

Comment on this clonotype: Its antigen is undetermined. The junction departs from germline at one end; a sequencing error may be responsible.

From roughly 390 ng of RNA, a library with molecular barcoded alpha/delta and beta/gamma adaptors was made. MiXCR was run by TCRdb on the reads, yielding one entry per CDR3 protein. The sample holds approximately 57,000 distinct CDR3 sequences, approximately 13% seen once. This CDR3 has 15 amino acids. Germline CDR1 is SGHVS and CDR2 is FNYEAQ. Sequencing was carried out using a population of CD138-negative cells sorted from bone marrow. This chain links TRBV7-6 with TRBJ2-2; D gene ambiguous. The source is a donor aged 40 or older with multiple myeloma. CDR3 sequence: CASSLTDANAGELFF. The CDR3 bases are TGTGCCAGCAGCTTAACCGACGCGAACGCCGGGGAGCTGTTTTTT.